A single sample is the source of the 7 T cell receptor beta chains below, sequenced in a study of T cell clonality in common variable immunodeficiency. Libraries were prepared by immunoSEQ multiplex PCR; TCRdb keeps only in-frame clonotypes and omits some of them. The sample shows 35,000 to 50,000 clones, none of them appearing just once. Specimen: peripheral blood mononuclear cells. The receptors were gathered from a person between 18 and 75 years old in good health.

This clone was seen repeatedly, ten times or more. The DNA ends 3 residues before the CDR3 does, and the rest of the CDR3 is filled in from the germline J gene. The rearrangement joins TRBV15 to TRBJ2-3, with TRBD1 matching over 9 bases. Germline V lookup: CDR1 LNHNV, CDR2 YYDKDF (reference sequence). This CDR3 contains 17 residues. This chain's CDR3 is CATSRPLFTGGQETQYF. CDR3 DNA (partial): TGTGCCACCAGCAGACCCCTCTTTACAGGGGGCCAAGAGACG.

This clone was detected many times. Read sequence stops 3 residues before the CDR3 end, and the germline J gene provides the missing end. J is TRBJ2-3 and V is TRBV7-8; TRBD2 might be the D (6 bases). V lost 6 bases, J lost 0 bases, and 22 bases lay in between. The V gene's germline CDR1 is SGHVS and CDR2 FQNEAQ. CDR3 length: 18 amino acids. The DNA read from the CDR3 is TGTGCCAGCAGACATACCCGAAATAGCGGAACTAGCACAGATACG. This codes for CASRHTRNSGTSTDT. The full CDR3 protein is CASRHTRNSGTSTDTQYF.

This clone has ten or more counts. The read terminates 3 residues ahead of where the CDR3 ends, so the germline J gene completes it. The chain is built from TRBV7-9 and TRBJ2-7, with 14 bases lining up with TRBD2. J gave up 6 bases and V 5 bases, and 6 bases lay outside the gene matches. This CDR3 spans 15 amino acids. The germline CDR1 and CDR2 sequences are SEHNR and FQNEAQ (reference sequence). The CDR3 bases that were read are TGTGCCAGCAGCGCTGGGGGACTAGCGGGAGCCGAG. Translated: CASSAGGLAGAE. The whole CDR3 region reads CASSAGGLAGAEQYF.

This clone has at least ten counts. The read falls 3 residues short of the CDR3 end, and the missing part is taken from the germline J gene. The gene calls are TRBV7-2 and TRBJ2-5; tentatively, D is TRBD1 (5 bases). In germline, CDR1 is SGHTA, CDR2 FQGNSA. V was cut by 4 bases and J by 5 bases, with 5 bases left in between. The CDR3 extends over 11 amino acids. Here the CDR3 reads CASSYRETQYF. The CDR3 bases that were read are TGTGCCAGCAGCTACAGGGAGACC. Looking up the rest from reference TRBV7-2 and TRBJ2-5 gives the full variable domain: GAGVSQSPSNKVTEKGKDVELRCDPISGHTALYWYRQSLGQGLEFLIYFQGNSAPDKSGLPSDRFSAERTGGSVSTLTIQRTQQEDSAVYLCASSYRETQYFGPGTRLLVL.

This clone showed up just a few times. At one end, the junction sequence differs from germline, possibly due to a read error. The CDR3 is cut off 3 residues early in the read; its end comes from the germline J gene. Other DNA sequences of this sample code for an identical CDR3. The rearrangement joins TRBV20-1 to TRBJ1-3; D perhaps matches TRBD1 (5 bases). Germline CDR1 and CDR2: DFQATT and SNEGSKA (reference sequence). CDR3 length: 17 residues. CDR3 region: CSARDGAASTAGNTIYF. The sequenced part of the CDR3 DNA is TGCAGTGCTAGAGATGGGGCGGCGTCGACGGCTGGAAACACG.

This clone appeared many times. The CDR3 goes on 3 residues after the read ends, and that part is filled in from the germline J gene. The V call is TRBV10-3, the J call TRBJ2-5, with no clear D. Trimming shortened V by 0 bases and J by 3 bases, and 8 bases separated the two germline ends. Germline-derived CDR1 and CDR2 are ENHRY and SYGVKD. This CDR3 has 14 amino acids. The CDR3 is CAISESLAEETQYF. The DNA read from the CDR3 is TGTGCCATCAGTGAGTCGTTGGCAGAAGAGACC.

The sample holds many counts of this clone. The read halts 3 residues ahead of the CDR3 end, with the missing end drawn from the germline J gene. The chain employs TRBV12-3 or TRBV12-4 and TRBJ2-3; D gene unclear. V lost 8 bases and J 2 bases, leaving 11 bases between the germline ends. The CDR3 has 13 residues. CDR3 DNA (partial): TGTGCCAGCCTACGAGTCAACACAGATACG. Its protein is CASLRVNTDT. The CDR3 reads in full as CASLRVNTDTQYF.